This T cell receptor (beta chain) comes out of a study of blood T cells in healthy people across ages. A second PCR of 7 to 11 cycles used a sample-barcoded 5' primer and a J-beta primer mix. A tag from a template-switch adaptor with 12 random nucleotides marked each cDNA molecule. Using its own MiXCR run on the 5' RACE reads, TCRdb lists one record per CDR3 protein. The sample holds roughly 570,000 distinct CDR3 sequences, 25% to 30% seen once. The origin of this receptor is a woman between 70 and 85 years old in good health. Sample: blood.

The CDR3 DNA is TGTGCCAGCAGTGTCCCGGGACAGGGAAAGGACACTGAAGCTTTCTTT. Encoded protein: CASSVPGQGKDTEAFF. The rearrangement joins TRBV28 to TRBJ1-1; 9 bases are a match to TRBD1. From germline, CDR1 is MDHEN and CDR2 SYDVKM. Germline trimming cut 5 bases from V and 3 bases from J; bases unmatched to any gene: 10. There are 16 residues in the CDR3.